This T cell receptor beta chain derives from a study of T cells in Graves' hyperthyroidism and ophthalmopathy. Amplification targeted TCR beta CDR3 regions from RNA transcripts. The TCR CDR3 was amplified in a first-round RT-PCR using the HTBI primer set. One entry per CDR3 protein, called by TCRdb with MiXCR from the multiplex PCR reads. In the table there are about 300,000 distinct CDR3 sequences, roughly 13% of which are singletons. This clonotype was counted many times. Trimming pared 9 bases from V and 7 bases from J, leaving 16 bases between. The CDR3 contains 13 residues. Germline assignment: CDR1 LNHNV and CDR2 YYDKDF (reference sequence). The hyperthyroidism was newly diagnosed and had lasted under 2 months; the patients were aged 18 to 65. A 10 ml volume of fresh peripheral blood provided the PBMCs.

The gene calls are TRBV15 and TRBJ2-1; possibly TRBD2 for D (5 bases). The clonotype comes from a woman aged 40 to 50 with Graves' hyperthyroidism. The sequenced sample consisted of blood. For the CDR3, the DNA is TGTGCCACTTTCGACTGGTCGGGGAATGAGCAGTTCTTC. Its translation: CATFDWSGNEQFF.